A selection of T cell receptor beta chains follows, all from one sample in a study of vaccination effects on CD4 cells after COVID-19. These receptors have no identified antigens. Assay used: immunoSEQ multiplex PCR; TCRdb lists only in-frame clones, some missing. Here the sample spans about 28,000 clones, more than 60% being singletons. The specimen was CD4+ T cells from PBMCs cultured with SARS-CoV-2 spike peptides, collected before COVID-19 vaccination. These receptors were obtained from a human donor who received a COVID-19 vaccine. Each CDR3 is given with its conserved first and last residue. The D gene is left open where the match is weak. A row's size may be missing; if present it is once, few, many or a size class.

>TRBJ1-2|-|TRBV7-2|-
CASSRDGYGYTF
TGTGCCAGCAGTCGCGACGGTTATGGCTACACCTTC
>TRBJ1-4|-|TRBV10-3|-
CAISEDRLGEKLFF
TGTGCCATCAGTGAGGACAGATTAGGGGAAAAACTGTTTTTT
>TRBJ1-1|once|TRBV5-4|-
CASSLQDTEAFF
TGTGCCAGCAGCTTGCAGGACACTGAAGCTTTCTTT
>TRBJ1-1|-|TRBV29-1|TRBD1
CSATGGTGMITEAFF
TGCAGCGCTACGGGGGGGACAGGGATGATCACTGAAGCTTTCTTT
>TRBJ1-1|medium-sized|TRBV5-5|-
CASSLRAQNTEAFF
TGTGCCAGCAGCTTACGGGCCCAGAACACTGAAGCTTTCTTT
>TRBJ1-5|-|TRBV28|-
CATTSGSNQPQHF
TGTGCCACCACAAGCGGTAGCAATCAGCCCCAGCATTTT
>TRBJ2-1|-|TRBV28|-
CASSLRGRRVLHNEQFF
TGTGCCAGCAGTTTAAGGGGACGGCGGGTATTACACAATGAGCAGTTCTTC
>TRBJ2-3|-|TRBV3-1/TRBV3-2|TRBD2
CASSYGTSGRLDTQYF
TGTGCCAGCAGCTACGGGACTAGCGGGAGGCTTGATACGCAGTATTTT
>TRBJ2-3|-|TRBV5-1|TRBD1
CASSLFGTGGTDTQYF
TGCGCCAGCAGCTTGTTCGGTACAGGGGGCACAGATACGCAGTATTTT
>TRBJ1-2|-|TRBV14|-
CASSQHSSGNYGYTF
TGTGCCAGCAGCCAACATTCTTCGGGGAACTATGGCTACACCTTC
>TRBJ1-4|-|TRBV4-1|-
CASSHRDRKNEKLFF
TGCGCCAGCAGCCACCGCGACAGAAAGAATGAAAAACTGTTTTTT
>TRBJ1-2|few|TRBV27|TRBD1
CASSLGSTGIYGYTF
TGTGCCAGCAGTTTGGGGTCGACAGGGATCTATGGCTACACCTTC
>TRBJ2-1|-|TRBV7-6|-
CASSLAGRGSYNEQFF
TGTGCCAGCAGCTTAGCGGGCCGGGGATCCTACAATGAGCAGTTCTTC
>TRBJ2-7|-|TRBV23-1|-
CASSQRPRGRAEQYF
TGCGCCAGCAGTCAGAGACCCCGGGGAAGAGCCGAGCAGTACTTC
>TRBJ2-2|-|TRBV6-7|TRBD2
CASSYGGRLAGGLEVWNTGELFF
TGTGCCAGCAGTTATGGGGGCCGATTAGCGGGAGGGCTCGAGGTCTGGAACACCGGGGAGCTGTTTTTT
>TRBJ1-5|-|TRBV5-5|-
CASSLEVGGVGQPQHF
TGTGCCAGCAGCTTGGAGGTCGGGGGGGTCGGGCAGCCCCAGCATTTT
>TRBJ1-1|-|TRBV9|-
CASSVFLNTEAFF
TGTGCCAGCAGCGTATTCCTGAACACTGAAGCTTTCTTT